These 9 T cell receptor beta chains came from one sample sequenced in a study of blood T cell repertoires in COVID-19. Using immunoSEQ multiplex PCR, the repertoire was profiled, and TCRdb retains in-frame clones only, with some absent. The data hold under 300,000 clones, with approximately 83% observed a single time. Sequenced input: PBMCs or T cells enriched from blood (not recorded which). The origin of the receptors is a woman aged 35 to 49 with acute COVID-19.

The chain carries TRBV7-3 and TRBJ1-2; no clear D gene. In germline, CDR1 is SGHTA, CDR2 FQGTGA. Trimming pared 1 base from V and 7 bases from J, leaving 10 bases between. This CDR3 comprises 13 residues. The CDR3 nucleotides read TGTGCCAGCAGCTTAAGCCGACTCACTGGCTACACCTTC. This gives the protein CASSLSRLTGYTF.

The chain combines TRBV20-1 with TRBJ1-2; TRBD1 agrees at 8 bases. The CDR3 spans 17 residues. The V gene's germline CDR1 is DFQATT and CDR2 SNEGSKA (reference sequence). J gave up 8 bases and V 3 bases, and 20 bases lay outside the gene matches. CDR3 sequence (DNA): TGCAGTGCTAGTTCTCGGGACGGGACAGGTTTCTCTTACGGCTACACCTTC. Protein product: CSASSRDGTGFSYGYTF.

This chain uses TRBV6-4 with TRBJ2-1; D possibly corresponds to TRBD1 (6 bases). Trimming stripped 2 bases from V and 7 bases from J, with 9 bases between. The germline gives CDR1 MRHNA, CDR2 SNTAGT. The CDR3 runs to 13 residues. The DNA for the CDR3 is TGTGCCAGCAGTGACGGACAGACGAATGAGCAGTTCTTC. This translates into CASSDGQTNEQFF.

The chain combines TRBV11-2 with TRBJ1-1; TRBD1 is a possible D gene (6 bases). Between the trimmed V and J ends, which lost 6 bases and 0 bases, there was a span of 14 bases. There are 15 residues in the CDR3. In germline, CDR1 is SGHAT, CDR2 FQNNGV. CDR3 region: CASRRPGQLNTEAFF. The CDR3 region has the DNA TGTGCCAGCAGGAGACCTGGACAGCTGAACACTGAAGCTTTCTTT.

The CDR3 DNA reads as TGTGCCAGCAGCGTAGCTCCGACAGCTAACTATGGCTACACCTTC. Its protein product is CASSVAPTANYGYTF. The chain employs TRBV9 and TRBJ1-2; maybe TRBD1 (5 bases). Germline CDR1 is SGDLS and CDR2 is YYNGEE. V lost 0 bases and J lost 0, with 9 bases in between. The CDR3 runs to 15 residues.

The gene calls are TRBV19 and TRBJ2-3, with 11 bases that match TRBD1. Germline CDR1 is LNHDA and CDR2 is SQIVND (reference sequence). With V trimmed by 4 bases and J by 6 bases, 3 bases remained unmatched. The CDR3 runs 14 residues. In DNA, the CDR3 is TGTGCCAGTAGTACCAGGGACAGGGGGGATACGCAGTATTTT. Residues: CASSTRDRGDTQYF.

The V call is TRBV5-1, the J call TRBJ1-3; weak D call: TRBD1 (5 bases). Between the trimmed V and J ends, which lost 4 bases and 2 bases, there was a span of 13 bases. The CDR3 loop spans 15 amino acids. Germline V lookup: CDR1 SGHRS, CDR2 YFSETQ. The DNA of the CDR3 is TGCGCCAGCAGCCGGCTTGGGGCGGCTGGAAACACCATATATTTT. This translates into CASSRLGAAGNTIYF. Looking up the rest from reference TRBV5-1 and TRBJ1-3 gives the full variable domain: KAGVTQTPRYLIKTRGQQVTLSCSPISGHRSVSWYQQTPGQGLQFLFEYFSETQRNKGNFPGRFSGRQFSNSRSEMNVSTLELGDSALYLCASSRLGAAGNTIYFGEGSWLTVV.

This clone was found a few times. The chain recombines TRBV30 with TRBJ2-7; tentatively, D is TRBD1 (5 bases). The germline CDR1 and CDR2 sequences are GTSNPN and SVGIG (reference sequence). CDR3 length: 13 amino acids. V dropped 0 bases and J dropped 5 bases, with 11 bases sitting between them. The CDR3 sequence: CAWSVLLDNEQYF. The DNA for the CDR3 is TGTGCCTGGAGTGTACTACTGGACAACGAGCAGTACTTC.

The chain has TRBV2 and TRBJ1-2, with no clear D. The ends were cut back, 8 bases at V and 4 bases at J, with 11 bases in the middle. CDR3 length: 12 amino acids. The V gene's germline CDR1 is SNHLY and CDR2 FYNNEI. Written as DNA, the CDR3 is TGTGCCAGCGTTGGCGGAAGCTATGGCTACACCTTC. It translates to CASVGGSYGYTF.